The entry below describes one T cell receptor beta chain. This sample was taken from a study of CD8 T cells in Susac syndrome. The V and J ends lost 6 bases and 4 bases respectively, with 16 bases between them. Germline V CDR1 and CDR2: DFQATT, SNEGSKA (reference sequence). This CDR3 comprises 13 residues. An amount of RNA that ranged from 0.5 to 1 ug was reverse transcribed with random hexamers. Amplification of TCR beta CDR3 used immunoSEQ multiplex PCR across 54 Vbeta and 13 Jbeta. TCRdb re-derived calls from the immunoSEQ multiplex PCR reads in MiXCR, one entry per CDR3 protein. This table has about 150,000 distinct CDR3 sequences, nearly 97% appearing once.

The receptor was derived from a human donor with multiple sclerosis. The V and J genes are TRBV20-1 and TRBJ2-7, with D tentatively TRBD1 (6 bases). The sequencing sample was made of CD8+ T cells from PBMCs. The CDR3 region has the DNA TGCAGTGCCCGCGCGACACAGGGTTACGAGCAGTACTTC. Amino acid sequence: CSARATQGYEQYF.